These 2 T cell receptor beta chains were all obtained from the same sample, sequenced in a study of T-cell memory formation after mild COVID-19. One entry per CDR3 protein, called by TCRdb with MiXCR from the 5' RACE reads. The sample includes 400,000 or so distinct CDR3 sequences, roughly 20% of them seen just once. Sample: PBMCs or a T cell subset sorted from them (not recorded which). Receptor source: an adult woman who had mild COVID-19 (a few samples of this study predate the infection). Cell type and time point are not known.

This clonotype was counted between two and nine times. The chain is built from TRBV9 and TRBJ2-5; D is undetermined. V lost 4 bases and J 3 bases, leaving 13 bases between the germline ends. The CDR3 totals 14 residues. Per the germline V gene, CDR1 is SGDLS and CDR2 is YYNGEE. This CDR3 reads CASSPPSHEETQYF. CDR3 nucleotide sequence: TGTGCCAGCAGCCCGCCTTCCCACGAAGAGACCCAGTACTTC. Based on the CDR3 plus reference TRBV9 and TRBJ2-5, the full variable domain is DSGVTQTPKHLITATGQRVTLRCSPRSGDLSVYWYQQSLDQGLQFLIQYYNGEERAKGNILERFSAQQFPDLHSELNLSSLELGDSALYFCASSPPSHEETQYFGPGTRLLVL.

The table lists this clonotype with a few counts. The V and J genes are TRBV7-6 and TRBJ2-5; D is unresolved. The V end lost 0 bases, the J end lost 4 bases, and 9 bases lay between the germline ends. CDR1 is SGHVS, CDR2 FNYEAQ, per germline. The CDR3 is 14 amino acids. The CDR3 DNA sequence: TGTGCCAGCAGCTTAGCGGGGATGCGAGAGACCCAGTACTTC. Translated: CASSLAGMRETQYF.